The 10 T cell receptor beta chains below were found in one sample sequenced in a study of T cells expressing NK-cell markers. TCRdb reprocessed the 5' RACE reads and keeps a single row for each CDR3 protein, giving no DNA. This sample's table reports a few hundred thousand distinct CDR3 sequences. Sequenced: blood T cells: a sorted CD56 or NKG2C T cell subset, CD4+ or CD8+ T cells, or bulk PBMC T cells (not recorded which). These receptors all stem from a man aged 18-70 years in good health.

The genes are TRBV6-1 and TRBJ2-7; lacking DNA, the TRBD2 call made by TCRdb goes unchecked. The germline gives CDR1 MNHNS, CDR2 SASEGT. This CDR3 spans 14 amino acids. CDR3 protein: CASSRTASSYEQYF.

V gene TRBV29-1 combines with J gene TRBJ1-2; no DNA is available, so the TRBD1 call from TCRdb remains unchecked. This CDR3 spans 13 amino acids. CDR1 SQVTM and CDR2 ANQGSEA come from the germline V gene. CDR3 protein: CSAQRDSLYGYTF. The full variable domain, its missing parts supplied by reference TRBV29-1 and TRBJ1-2, is SAVISQKPSRDICQRGTSLTIQCQVDSQVTMMFWYRQQPGQSLTLIATANQGSEATYESGFVIDKFPISRPNLTFSTLTVSNMSPEDSSIYLCSAQRDSLYGYTFGSGTRLTVV.

The rearrangement joins TRBV12-3 or TRBV12-4 to TRBJ2-1; without DNA, the TCRdb call of TRBD1 cannot be checked. The CDR3 covers 15 residues. This chain's CDR3 is CASSPGTLSYNEQFF.

The chain recombines TRBV6-5 with TRBJ2-1; absent DNA, TCRdb's TRBD1 call cannot be checked. From germline, CDR1 is MNHEY and CDR2 SVGAGI. The CDR3 sequence is 16 residues long. CDR3 protein: CASTGPGTGDDNEQFF.

This chain uses TRBV28 with TRBJ1-2. CDR3 length: 13 amino acids. Germline V lookup: CDR1 MDHEN, CDR2 SYDVKM. The CDR3 here is CASRPTVTYGYTF.

The rearrangement links TRBV20-1 to TRBJ1-1; with no DNA, the TCRdb D assignment of TRBD1 cannot be verified. In germline, CDR1 is DFQATT, CDR2 SNEGSKA (reference sequence). The CDR3 runs 14 residues. CDR3 sequence reads: CSALLGTLNTEAFF.

V usage is TRBV5-1 and J usage is TRBJ1-4; TCRdb designates TRBD1, a call that cannot be tested without DNA. The CDR3 runs to 14 residues. CDR1 and CDR2 from the germline V gene are SGHRS and YFSETQ. CDR3 protein: CASSIRQGDEKLFF.

The gene calls are TRBV20-1 and TRBJ1-2; TCRdb designates TRBD1, a call that cannot be tested without DNA. The CDR3 runs to 14 residues. CDR1 and CDR2 (germline): DFQATT, SNEGSKA (reference sequence). This chain's CDR3 is CSARTRTQPYGYTF.

The CDR3 sequence: CASSYEQGIYSPLHF. The chain links TRBV6-5 to TRBJ1-6; the D call from TCRdb, TRBD1, cannot be confirmed without DNA. Germline-derived CDR1 and CDR2 are MNHEY and SVGAGI. This CDR3 region has 15 residues.

CDR3 sequence: CASSRVGQNTGELFF. The chain links TRBV4-1 to TRBJ2-2; the TCRdb D gene call, TRBD1, has no DNA to confirm it. The CDR3 extends over 15 amino acids. The V gene's germline CDR1 is MGHRA and CDR2 YSYEKL.